The rows below give T cell receptor beta chains drawn from one sample of a study of OX40 agonist ivuxolimab in advanced cancers. Clones were sequenced by immunoSEQ multiplex PCR, and TCRdb holds only the in-frame ones, with some missing. Among 35,000 or so clones, around 80% were seen once, and the ten largest hold roughly 20%. Sample: CD4+ or CD8+ T cells sorted from blood, taken in a trial of the OX40 agonist ivuxolimab. The receptors derive from an adult with an advanced solid tumor such as melanoma, head and neck, liver or kidney cancer. CDR3s include the opening cysteine and the closing phenylalanine or tryptophan. A D gene is named only where the DNA matches it firmly. Not every row has a clone size; where given, it reads once, few, many or a size class.

d_call cdr3_length j_call v_call clone_size cdr3_nt cdr3_aa
TRBD1 16 TRBJ1-4 TRBV28 . TGTGCCAGCAGTCCGGACAGGGGGCTCGTAAGTGAAAAACTGTTTTTT CASSPDRGLVSEKLFF
TRBD1 14 TRBJ2-1 TRBV28 once TGTGCCAGCGGAAAAGACAGGGTTTACAATGAGCAGTTCTTC CASGKDRVYNEQFF
TRBD2 14 TRBJ2-7 TRBV7-6 . TGTGCCAGCAGCCCCGGACGGGAGGCCTACGAGCAGTACTTC CASSPGREAYEQYF
TRBD2 15 TRBJ2-3 TRBV5-4 . TGTGCCAGCAGCGCAAGCGGGGGGGCGATAGATACGCAGTATTTT CASSASGGAIDTQYF
TRBD1 17 TRBJ2-3 TRBV7-3 . TGTGCCAGCAGCTTACATGGGACAGGAACCTTCACAGATACGCAGTATTTT CASSLHGTGTFTDTQYF
. 15 TRBJ1-5 TRBV18 . TGTGCCAGCTCACCGGGGGGGCATAGCAATCAGCCCCAGCATTTT CASSPGGHSNQPQHF
. 12 TRBJ1-6 TRBV5-6 . TGTGCCAGCAGCTTGGGCAATTCACCCCTCCACTTT CASSLGNSPLHF
. 14 TRBJ2-7 TRBV21-1 . TGTGCCAGCGGCCCCCCTCCACATAACTACGAGCAGTACTTC CASGPPPHNYEQYF
TRBD2 18 TRBJ2-1 TRBV4-2 . TGTGCCAGCAGCCAAGGCCACGAAGCGGGGAGCTCCTACAATGAGCAGTTCTTC CASSQGHEAGSSYNEQFF
TRBD1 18 TRBJ1-2 TRBV4-3 . TGCGCCAGCAGCCAAGCGACAGGGTTGGGGGTCGGGGACTATGGCTACACCTTC CASSQATGLGVGDYGYTF
. 17 TRBJ2-1 TRBV5-8 . TGTGCCAGCAGCTTGGCTCTCAGATGGAATACTGACAATGAGCAGTTCTTC CASSLALRWNTDNEQFF